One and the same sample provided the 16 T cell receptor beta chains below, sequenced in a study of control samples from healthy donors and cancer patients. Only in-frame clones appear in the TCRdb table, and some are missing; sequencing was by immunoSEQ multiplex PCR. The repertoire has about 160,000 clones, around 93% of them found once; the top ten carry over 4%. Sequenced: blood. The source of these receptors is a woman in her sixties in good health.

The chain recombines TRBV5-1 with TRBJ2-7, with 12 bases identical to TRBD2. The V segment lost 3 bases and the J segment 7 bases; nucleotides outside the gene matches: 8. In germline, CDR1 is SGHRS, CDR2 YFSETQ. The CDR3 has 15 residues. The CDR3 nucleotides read TGCGCCAGCAGCTATCGGACTAGCGGGGTAGAAGAGCAGTACTTC. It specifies CASSYRTSGVEEQYF.

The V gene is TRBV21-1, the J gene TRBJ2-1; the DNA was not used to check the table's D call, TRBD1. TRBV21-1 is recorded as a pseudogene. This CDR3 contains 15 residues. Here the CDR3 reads CASIRQGLSYNEQFF. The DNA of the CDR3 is TGTGCCAGCATCCGACAGGGACTCTCCTACAATGAGCAGTTCTTC.

DNA of the CDR3: TGTGCCAGCACCGGGACGGGCACTGAAGCTTTCTTT. This sequence encodes CASTGTGTEAFF. The rearrangement links TRBV7-9 to TRBJ1-1; tentatively, D is TRBD1 (5 bases). Germline loops: CDR1 SEHNR, CDR2 FQNEAQ (reference sequence). V was clipped by 7 bases and J by 4 bases, with 10 bases between them. This CDR3 is built from 12 residues.

The CDR3 coding sequence is TGCGCCAGCAGCACAAAGGACCCAGGGACCTACGAGCAGTACTTC. Translated, it gives CASSTKDPGTYEQYF. The chain combines TRBV5-1 with TRBJ2-7, with TRBD1 as a possible D gene (5 bases). V was cut by 4 bases and J by 2 bases, with 16 bases left in between. CDR3 length equals 15 residues. The V gene's germline CDR1 is SGHRS and CDR2 YFSETQ.

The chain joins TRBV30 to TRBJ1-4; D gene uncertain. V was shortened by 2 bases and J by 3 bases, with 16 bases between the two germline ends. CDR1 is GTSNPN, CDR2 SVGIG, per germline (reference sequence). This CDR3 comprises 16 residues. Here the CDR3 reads CAWSLPEGISNEKLFF. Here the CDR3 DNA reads TGTGCCTGGAGTCTGCCGGAGGGCATTTCTAATGAAAAACTGTTTTTT.

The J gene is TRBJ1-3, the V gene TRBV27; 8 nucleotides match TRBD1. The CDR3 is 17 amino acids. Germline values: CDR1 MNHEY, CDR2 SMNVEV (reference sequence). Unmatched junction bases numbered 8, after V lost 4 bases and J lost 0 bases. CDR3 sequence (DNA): TGTGCCAGCAGTTCGGGGACAGGCAGACGCTCTGGAAACACCATATATTTT. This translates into CASSSGTGRRSGNTIYF.

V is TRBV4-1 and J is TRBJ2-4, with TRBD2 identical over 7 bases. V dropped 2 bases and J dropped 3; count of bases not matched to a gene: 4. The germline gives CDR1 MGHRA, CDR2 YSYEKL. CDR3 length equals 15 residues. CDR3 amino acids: CASSQITSDKNIQYF. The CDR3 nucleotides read TGCGCCAGCAGCCAAATTACTAGCGACAAAAACATTCAGTACTTC.

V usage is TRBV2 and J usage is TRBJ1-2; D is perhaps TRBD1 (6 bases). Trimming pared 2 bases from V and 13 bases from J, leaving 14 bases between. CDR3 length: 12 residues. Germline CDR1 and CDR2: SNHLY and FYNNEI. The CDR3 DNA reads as TGTGCCAGCAGTGAAAGGCAGGGGAGGCGCACCTTC. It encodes CASSERQGRRTF.

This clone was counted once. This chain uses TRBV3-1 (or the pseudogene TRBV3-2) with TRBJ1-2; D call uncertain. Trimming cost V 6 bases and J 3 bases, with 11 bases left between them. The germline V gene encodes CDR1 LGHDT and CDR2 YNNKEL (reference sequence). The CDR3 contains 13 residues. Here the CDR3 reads CASRSGVDYGYTF. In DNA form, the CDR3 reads TGTGCCAGCAGATCCGGGGTCGACTATGGCTACACCTTC.

The DNA of the CDR3 is TGTGCCAGCAGCGCACGTAGTACGAACACTGAAGCTTTCTTT. It codes for CASSARSTNTEAFF. V is TRBV16 and J is TRBJ1-1; D is unclear. Germline V lookup: CDR1 KGHSY, CDR2 FQNENV. This CDR3 contains 14 residues. V was trimmed by 5 bases and J by 1 base, leaving 11 bases between them.

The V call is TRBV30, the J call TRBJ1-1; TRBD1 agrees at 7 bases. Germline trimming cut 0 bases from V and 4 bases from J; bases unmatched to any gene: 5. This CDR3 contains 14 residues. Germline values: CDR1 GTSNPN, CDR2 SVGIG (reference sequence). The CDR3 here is CAWSVIQGSTEAFF. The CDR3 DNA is TGTGCCTGGAGTGTCATACAGGGGAGCACTGAAGCTTTCTTT.

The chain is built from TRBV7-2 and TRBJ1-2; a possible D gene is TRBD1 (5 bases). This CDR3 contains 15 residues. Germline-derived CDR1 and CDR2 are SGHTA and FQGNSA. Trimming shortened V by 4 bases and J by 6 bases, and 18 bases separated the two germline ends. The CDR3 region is CASSSGPSLMDGYTF. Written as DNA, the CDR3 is TGTGCCAGCAGCTCGGGACCAAGCCTAATGGATGGCTACACCTTC.

CDR3 residues: CASSLARAGSTDTQYF. The CDR3 nucleotides are TGTGCCAGCAGCTTAGCGCGCGCGGGGAGCACAGATACGCAGTATTTT. The rearrangement uses TRBV7-2 and TRBJ2-3; a possible D gene is TRBD2 (6 bases). Trimming stripped 0 bases from V and 0 bases from J, with 10 bases between. This CDR3 is 16 amino acids long. Germline-derived CDR1 and CDR2 are SGHTA and FQGNSA.

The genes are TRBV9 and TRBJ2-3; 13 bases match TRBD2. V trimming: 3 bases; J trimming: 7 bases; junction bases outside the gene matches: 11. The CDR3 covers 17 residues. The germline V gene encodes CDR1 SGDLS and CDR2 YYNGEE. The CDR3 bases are TGTGCCAGCAGCGCCAGGACTAGCGGGGGTACTGGGAATACGCAGTATTTT. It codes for CASSARTSGGTGNTQYF.

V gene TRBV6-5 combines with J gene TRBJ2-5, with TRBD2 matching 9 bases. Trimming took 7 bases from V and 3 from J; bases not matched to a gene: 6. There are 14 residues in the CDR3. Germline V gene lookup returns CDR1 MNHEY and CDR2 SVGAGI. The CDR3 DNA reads TGTGCCAGCAACCCTGCGGGGGGGGAAGAGACCCAGTACTTC. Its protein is CASNPAGGEETQYF.

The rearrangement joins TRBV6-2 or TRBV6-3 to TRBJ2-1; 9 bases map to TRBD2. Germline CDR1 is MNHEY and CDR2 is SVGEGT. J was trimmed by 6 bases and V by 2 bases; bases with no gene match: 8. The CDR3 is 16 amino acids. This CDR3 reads CASSYAGGRFINEQFF. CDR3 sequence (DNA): TGTGCCAGCAGTTACGCGGGGGGGCGATTTATCAATGAGCAGTTCTTC.